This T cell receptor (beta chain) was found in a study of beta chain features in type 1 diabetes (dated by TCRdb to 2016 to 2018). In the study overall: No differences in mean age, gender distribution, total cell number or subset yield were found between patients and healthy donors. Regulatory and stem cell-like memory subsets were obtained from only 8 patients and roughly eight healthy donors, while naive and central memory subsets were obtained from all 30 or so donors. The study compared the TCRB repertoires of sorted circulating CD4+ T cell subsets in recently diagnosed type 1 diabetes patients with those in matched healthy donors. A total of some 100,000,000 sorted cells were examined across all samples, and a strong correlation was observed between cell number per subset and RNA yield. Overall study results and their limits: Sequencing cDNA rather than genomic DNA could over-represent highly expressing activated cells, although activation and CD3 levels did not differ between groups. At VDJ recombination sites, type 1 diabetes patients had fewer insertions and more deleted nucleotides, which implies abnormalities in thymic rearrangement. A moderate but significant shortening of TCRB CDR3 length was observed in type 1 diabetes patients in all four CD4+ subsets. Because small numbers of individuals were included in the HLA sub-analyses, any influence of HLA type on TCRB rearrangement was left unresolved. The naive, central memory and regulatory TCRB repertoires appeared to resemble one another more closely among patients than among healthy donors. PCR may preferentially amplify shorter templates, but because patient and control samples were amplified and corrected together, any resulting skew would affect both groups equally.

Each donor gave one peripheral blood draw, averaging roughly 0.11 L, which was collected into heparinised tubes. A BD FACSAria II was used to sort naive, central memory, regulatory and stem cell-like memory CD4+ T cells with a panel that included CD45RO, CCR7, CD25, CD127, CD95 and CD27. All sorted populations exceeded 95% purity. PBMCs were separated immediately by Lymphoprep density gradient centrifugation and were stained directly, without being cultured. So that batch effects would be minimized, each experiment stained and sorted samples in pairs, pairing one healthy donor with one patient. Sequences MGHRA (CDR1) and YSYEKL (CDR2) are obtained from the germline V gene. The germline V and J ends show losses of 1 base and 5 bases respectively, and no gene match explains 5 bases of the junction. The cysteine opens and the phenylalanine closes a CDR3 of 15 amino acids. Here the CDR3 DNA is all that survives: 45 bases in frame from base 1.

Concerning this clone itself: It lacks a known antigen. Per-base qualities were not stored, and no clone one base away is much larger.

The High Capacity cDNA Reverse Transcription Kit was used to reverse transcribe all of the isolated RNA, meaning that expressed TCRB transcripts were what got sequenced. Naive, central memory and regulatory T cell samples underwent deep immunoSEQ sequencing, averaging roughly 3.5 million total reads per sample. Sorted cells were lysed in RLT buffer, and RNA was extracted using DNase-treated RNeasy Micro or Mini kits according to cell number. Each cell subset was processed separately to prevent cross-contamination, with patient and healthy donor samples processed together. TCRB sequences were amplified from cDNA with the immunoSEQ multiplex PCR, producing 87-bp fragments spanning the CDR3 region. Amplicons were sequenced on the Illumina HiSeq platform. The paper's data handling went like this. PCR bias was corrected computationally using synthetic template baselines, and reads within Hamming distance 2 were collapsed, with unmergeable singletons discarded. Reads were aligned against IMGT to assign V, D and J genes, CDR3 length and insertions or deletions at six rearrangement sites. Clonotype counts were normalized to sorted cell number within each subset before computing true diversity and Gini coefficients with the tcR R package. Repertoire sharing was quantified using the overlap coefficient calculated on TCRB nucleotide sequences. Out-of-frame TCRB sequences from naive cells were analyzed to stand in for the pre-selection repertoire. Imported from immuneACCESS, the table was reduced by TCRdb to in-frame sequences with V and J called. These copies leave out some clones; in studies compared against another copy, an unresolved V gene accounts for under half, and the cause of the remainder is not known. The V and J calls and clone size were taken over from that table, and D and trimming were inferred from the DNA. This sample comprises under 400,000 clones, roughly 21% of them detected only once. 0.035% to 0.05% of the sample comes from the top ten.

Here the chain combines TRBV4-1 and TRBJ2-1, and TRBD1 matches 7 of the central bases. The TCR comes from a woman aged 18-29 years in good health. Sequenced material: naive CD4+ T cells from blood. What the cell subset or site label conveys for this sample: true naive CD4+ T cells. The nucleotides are TGCGCCAGCAGCCAAGGACAGGGCACTGACAATGAGCAGTTCTTC. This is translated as CASSQGQGTDNEQFF.